The present entry profiles one TCR beta chain with its context. This specimen belongs to a study of blood T cell repertoires in COVID-19. At the level of the study: Sites in the United States, Italy and Spain provided acute and convalescent COVID-19 samples.

Produced via immunoSEQ multiplex PCR; TCRdb's table is partial and in-frame only. The profile shows roughly 190,000 clones, 75% to 90% of them singletons. This CDR3 is built from 14 residues. Germline V CDR1 and CDR2: SGHNT, YENEEA. Trimming at V came to 10 bases and at J to 3 bases, leaving 7 bases not matched to a gene. This chain joins TRBV11-3 and TRBJ2-2, with 8 nucleotides matching TRBD2. This clonotype was sampled from a woman aged 25 to 39 who had recovered from COVID-19. Sequenced sample: PBMCs or T cells enriched from blood (not recorded which). The chain's CDR3 is CATEQREHTGELFF. CDR3 DNA sequence: TGTGCCACCGAACAGCGGGAGCACACCGGGGAGCTGTTTTTT. The full variable domain, with the rest looked up from reference TRBV11-3 and TRBJ2-2, is EAGVVQSPRYKIIEKKQPVAFWCNPISGHNTLYWYLQNLGQGPELLIRYENEEAVDDSQLPKDRFSAERLKGVDSTLKIQPAELGDSAVYLCATEQREHTGELFFGEGSRLTVL.